Listed below are T cell receptor beta chains from one sample, sequenced in a study of tumor and adjacent non-tumor tissue in lung cancer. MiXCR was run by TCRdb on the multiplex PCR reads, yielding one entry per CDR3 protein. The sample contains about 67,000 distinct CDR3 sequences, approximately 73% of which appear only once. The sequenced sample was distant non-tumor lung tissue. The receptors were sampled from a man between 60 and 70 years old with non-small cell lung cancer. CDR3s include the opening cysteine and the closing phenylalanine or tryptophan. Each record gives: J gene, V gene, clone size, D gene, CDR3 DNA, CDR3 protein. A D gene is named only where the DNA matches it firmly. Clone size is shown for a subset of rows, as once, few, many or a class of expanded clone.

j_call: TRBJ2-3; v_call: TRBV29-1; clone_size: few; d_call: .; cdr3_nt: TGCAGCGTTTCGCGGGATAGCACAAATACGCAGTATTTT; cdr3_aa: CSVSRDSTNTQYF
j_call: TRBJ2-1; v_call: TRBV11-1; clone_size: .; d_call: .; cdr3_nt: TGTGCCAGCAACCTCGACACATATAGCACCAATGAGCAGTTCTTC; cdr3_aa: CASNLDTYSTNEQFF
j_call: TRBJ1-1; v_call: TRBV6-5; clone_size: .; d_call: .; cdr3_nt: TGTTCCAGCGTACGAACTGAAGCTTTCTTT; cdr3_aa: CSSVRTEAFF
j_call: TRBJ2-3; v_call: TRBV6-1; clone_size: few; d_call: .; cdr3_nt: TGTGCCAGCAGTGAACTTCAGAGTAGCACAGATGCGCGGTATTTT; cdr3_aa: CASSELQSSTDARYF
j_call: TRBJ2-7; v_call: TRBV12-3/TRBV12-4; clone_size: .; d_call: .; cdr3_nt: TGTGCCAGCAGTCCCGGGACGGGGAGTCTCGAGCAGCACTTC; cdr3_aa: CASSPGTGSLEQHF
j_call: TRBJ1-2; v_call: TRBV6-2/TRBV6-3; clone_size: .; d_call: .; cdr3_nt: TGTACCAGCAGTTACCCCGGGACTGGGGACTATGGCTACACCTTC; cdr3_aa: CTSSYPGTGDYGYTF
j_call: TRBJ2-4; v_call: TRBV6-6; clone_size: .; d_call: .; cdr3_nt: TGTGCTAGCAGCCCCGAACCCAAAACCATTCAGTACTTC; cdr3_aa: CASSPEPKTIQYF
j_call: TRBJ2-1; v_call: TRBV11-1; clone_size: once; d_call: .; cdr3_nt: TGTGCCAGTAGCTTCGACACCTATAAGACCAATGAGCAGTTCTTC; cdr3_aa: CASSFDTYKTNEQFF
j_call: TRBJ2-5; v_call: TRBV11-1; clone_size: few; d_call: .; cdr3_nt: TGCGCCAGCAGCCACCCAGGGCAAGAGACCCAGTACTTC; cdr3_aa: CASSHPGQETQYF
j_call: TRBJ2-3; v_call: TRBV11-2; clone_size: many; d_call: TRBD2; cdr3_nt: TGTGCCAGCAGCCCCAACTTGGGACTAGCGGGAGGGCCGGGGAGTACGCAGTATTTT; cdr3_aa: CASSPNLGLAGGPGSTQYF
j_call: TRBJ2-1; v_call: TRBV11-1; clone_size: .; d_call: .; cdr3_nt: TGTGCCATCAGCCCCGTAAGGGTGTTGAACAATGAGCAGTTCTTC; cdr3_aa: CAISPVRVLNNEQFF
j_call: TRBJ2-7; v_call: TRBV6-5; clone_size: .; d_call: TRBD2; cdr3_nt: TGTGCCAGCAGTTACTCGATGCGGGAGAGGGACGAGCAGTACTTC; cdr3_aa: CASSYSMRERDEQYF
j_call: TRBJ1-1; v_call: TRBV10-2; clone_size: many; d_call: .; cdr3_nt: TGCGCCAGCAGTGAGGGGGGCCTCGCCCCTGAAGCTTTCTTT; cdr3_aa: CASSEGGLAPEAFF
j_call: TRBJ1-5; v_call: TRBV6-1; clone_size: .; d_call: .; cdr3_nt: TGTGCCAGCAGTGAAGTAGGCAGAACCTGGAGCAATATGCCCCAGCATTTT; cdr3_aa: CASSEVGRTWSNMPQHF
j_call: TRBJ1-4; v_call: TRBV29-1; clone_size: .; d_call: TRBD1; cdr3_nt: TGCAGCGTGGAGACCAGGGGGACTAATGAAAAACTGTTTTTT; cdr3_aa: CSVETRGTNEKLFF
j_call: TRBJ1-1; v_call: TRBV29-1; clone_size: .; d_call: .; cdr3_nt: TGCAGCATTGAAGCAGGGAACAGTGAAGCCTTCTTT; cdr3_aa: CSIEAGNSEAFF
j_call: TRBJ2-7; v_call: TRBV28; clone_size: many; d_call: .; cdr3_nt: TGTGCCAGCAGTACGGGACTGAGCAACGAGCAGTACTTC; cdr3_aa: CASSTGLSNEQYF
j_call: TRBJ2-3; v_call: TRBV28; clone_size: many; d_call: TRBD2; cdr3_nt: TGTGCCAGCAGAGGGGCGGGAGCATTTGCAGATACGCAGTATTTT; cdr3_aa: CASRGAGAFADTQYF
j_call: TRBJ1-5; v_call: TRBV28; clone_size: .; d_call: .; cdr3_nt: TGTGCCAGCAGCATCCCGGGTTCCCAGAGCCAGCCCCAGCATTTT; cdr3_aa: CASSIPGSQSQPQHF
j_call: TRBJ1-5; v_call: TRBV10-2; clone_size: .; d_call: .; cdr3_nt: TGCGCCAGCAGTGATGGGGGAGGGGAGCTAAGTCAGCCCCAGCATTTT; cdr3_aa: CASSDGGGELSQPQHF
j_call: TRBJ1-1; v_call: TRBV19; clone_size: .; d_call: .; cdr3_nt: TGTGCCAGTAGTACCCAGCGGGGAACTGAAGCTTTCTTT; cdr3_aa: CASSTQRGTEAFF
j_call: TRBJ2-7; v_call: TRBV28; clone_size: .; d_call: .; cdr3_nt: TGTGCCAACAGTCTAAGCAGGGTTCTTAGGTACTACGAGCGGTACTTC; cdr3_aa: CANSLSRVLRYYERYF
j_call: TRBJ2-5; v_call: TRBV24-1; clone_size: .; d_call: .; cdr3_nt: TGTACCACCAGTGATTTGAAGGGTGGGGACCTAGAGGCCCAGTACTTC; cdr3_aa: CTTSDLKGGDLEAQYF
j_call: TRBJ1-2; v_call: TRBV12-3/TRBV12-4; clone_size: .; d_call: .; cdr3_nt: TGTGTATCCGATACGGGGGCCTCTACTAACTATGTCTACACCTTC; cdr3_aa: CVSDTGASTNYVYTF
j_call: TRBJ2-2; v_call: TRBV11-1; clone_size: .; d_call: .; cdr3_nt: TGTGCCAGCAATCATACCAGTGGCACCGGGGAGCTGCTTTTT; cdr3_aa: CASNHTSGTGELLF
j_call: TRBJ1-5; v_call: TRBV29-1; clone_size: .; d_call: .; cdr3_nt: TGCAGCGTGGGACATAGGGGCAATCAGCCCCAGCACTTT; cdr3_aa: CSVGHRGNQPQHF
j_call: TRBJ2-5; v_call: TRBV5-6; clone_size: .; d_call: .; cdr3_nt: TGTGCTAGCATCCTACGGGGGAGTCCAGAGACCCAGTACTTC; cdr3_aa: CASILRGSPETQYF
j_call: TRBJ1-2; v_call: TRBV25-1; clone_size: many; d_call: .; cdr3_nt: TGTGCCAGCAGTGGGCCGGGCGGCTATGGCTACACCTTC; cdr3_aa: CASSGPGGYGYTF
j_call: TRBJ2-7; v_call: TRBV4-2; clone_size: .; d_call: TRBD1; cdr3_nt: TGTGCCAGCAGCCCGACAGGGGATAGGGACATGCAGTACTTC; cdr3_aa: CASSPTGDRDMQYF
j_call: TRBJ2-2; v_call: TRBV27; clone_size: .; d_call: .; cdr3_nt: TGTGCCAGCAGGGAAGGGGGCACCGGGGAGCTGTTTTTT; cdr3_aa: CASREGGTGELFF
j_call: TRBJ2-3; v_call: TRBV6-1; clone_size: .; d_call: .; cdr3_nt: TGTCCCAACAGTCCCGGGGCGGGATTCACAGATACGCAGTATTTT; cdr3_aa: CPNSPGAGFTDTQYF
j_call: TRBJ2-7; v_call: TRBV29-1; clone_size: .; d_call: .; cdr3_nt: TGCGGCGCAACAAGGGGGGGACATGGTTCCCACGAGCAATACTTC; cdr3_aa: CGATRGGHGSHEQYF
j_call: TRBJ2-5; v_call: TRBV12-3/TRBV12-4; clone_size: once; d_call: .; cdr3_nt: TGTGCCAGCAGCCCGCCGCCTAGTGAATCGGAGATCCAGTATTTC; cdr3_aa: CASSPPPSESEIQYF
j_call: TRBJ1-1; v_call: TRBV11-1; clone_size: .; d_call: .; cdr3_nt: TGTGCCAGCAGCTTAGCGCTGGGGGATGAAACTTTCTTT; cdr3_aa: CASSLALGDETFF
j_call: TRBJ2-5; v_call: TRBV29-1; clone_size: .; d_call: .; cdr3_nt: TGCAGCGTTGCCGGGGGAAACGGGCGGGGACGGGATACCCAGTACTTC; cdr3_aa: CSVAGGNGRGRDTQYF
j_call: TRBJ1-5; v_call: TRBV12-3/TRBV12-4; clone_size: .; d_call: .; cdr3_nt: TGTGCCAGTAGTTTAGTGAATAGCAATCAGCCCCAGCATTTT; cdr3_aa: CASSLVNSNQPQHF
j_call: TRBJ1-1; v_call: TRBV6-5; clone_size: .; d_call: .; cdr3_nt: TGTGTCAGCAGTTATAGGCTCCACACTGAAGCTTTCTTT; cdr3_aa: CVSSYRLHTEAFF
j_call: TRBJ2-1; v_call: TRBV4-2; clone_size: many; d_call: TRBD2; cdr3_nt: TGTGCCAGCAGCGTTACCCTGGGACTAGAAAGTGAGCAGTTCTTC; cdr3_aa: CASSVTLGLESEQFF